Shown below are 24 T cell receptor beta chains from a single sample sequenced in a study of blood T cell repertoires in COVID-19. Method: immunoSEQ multiplex PCR; TCRdb's copy keeps in-frame clones and lacks some. The sample carries over 90,000 clones, roughly 82% recorded once. Sequencing input: peripheral blood. These receptors were collected from a man aged 50 to 60 with active or convalescent COVID-19.

This clone was observed once. V usage is TRBV2 and J usage is TRBJ1-2, with TRBD1 as a possible D gene (6 bases). The CDR3 runs 11 residues. The V end was cut by 6 bases, the J end by 6 bases, with 8 bases between. Looked up from germline, CDR1 is SNHLY and CDR2 is FYNNEI. The chain's CDR3 is CASSSGDGYTF. The DNA of the CDR3 is TGTGCCAGCAGCTCAGGGGATGGCTACACCTTC. The variable domain in full, completed from reference TRBV2 and TRBJ1-2, reads EPEVTQTPSHQVTQMGQEVILRCVPISNHLYFYWYRQILGQKVEFLVSFYNNEISEKSEIFDDQFSVERPDGSNFTLKIRSTKLEDSAMYFCASSSGDGYTFGSGTRLTVV.

V usage is TRBV5-8 and J usage is TRBJ1-5; TRBD1 agrees at 9 bases. V lost 3 bases to trimming and J lost 4 bases; unmatched junction nucleotides: 2. Germline V gives CDR1 SGHTS, CDR2 YDEGEE. This CDR3 region has 14 residues. In nucleotides, the CDR3 is TGTGCCAGCAGCTCGACAGGGGGGAATCAGCCCCAGCATTTT. It is translated as CASSSTGGNQPQHF.

The chain recombines TRBV28 with TRBJ1-4, with D hard to call. Trimming took off 6 bases at V and 7 bases at J, with 12 bases between the two ends. The length of the CDR3 is 13 residues. Germline V gene sequence: CDR1 MDHEN, CDR2 SYDVKM. CDR3 loop: CASRWEEGEKLFF. Here the CDR3 DNA reads TGTGCCAGCAGGTGGGAGGAAGGTGAAAAACTGTTTTTT.

The chain joins TRBV28 to TRBJ1-5, with D tentatively TRBD1 (5 bases). The CDR3 loop spans 17 amino acids. The V end lost 5 bases, the J end lost 4 bases, and 21 bases lay between the germline ends. Per germline, CDR1 MDHEN and CDR2 SYDVKM. CDR3 bases: TGTGCCAGCAGTCTCCCAAGCAGCGGGGGAATAAATCAGCCCCAGCATTTT. This sequence encodes CASSLPSSGGINQPQHF. Variable domain in full (rest from reference TRBV28 and TRBJ1-5): DVKVTQSSRYLVKRTGEKVFLECVQDMDHENMFWYRQDPGLGLRLIYFSYDVKMKEKGDIPEGYSVSREKKERFSLILESASTNQTSMYLCASSLPSSGGINQPQHFGDGTRLSIL.

This clone was counted once. The chain has TRBV11-1 and TRBJ2-1; D is unresolved. The V end was cut by 7 bases, the J end by 0 bases, with 7 bases between. Germline lookup yields CDR1 SGHAT and CDR2 FQDESV (reference sequence). The CDR3 loop spans 13 amino acids. The CDR3 DNA follows: TGTGCCAGCACTCCCAGCTCCTACAATGAGCAGTTCTTC. The encoded protein is CASTPSSYNEQFF. Using reference TRBV11-1 and TRBJ2-1 for the parts outside the CDR3, the full variable domain is EAEVAQSPRYKITEKSQAVAFWCDPISGHATLYWYRQILGQGPELLVQFQDESVVDDSQLPKDRFSAERLKGVDSTLKIQPAELGDSAMYLCASTPSSYNEQFFGPGTRLTVL.

The chain carries TRBV15 and TRBJ1-4; no clear D. V lost 3 bases and J 0 bases, leaving 8 bases between the germline ends. Germline V gene sequence: CDR1 LNHNV, CDR2 YYDKDF (reference sequence). The CDR3 sequence is 15 residues long. The CDR3: CATSSERATNEKLFF. CDR3 nucleotide sequence: TGTGCCACCAGCAGTGAGCGTGCAACTAATGAAAAACTGTTTTTT.

J is TRBJ1-1 and V is TRBV6-2 or TRBV6-3; D gene unclear. CDR1 is MNHEY and CDR2 is SVGEGT in the germline V gene. The CDR3 is 13 residues long. V lost 6 bases, J lost 1 base, and 9 bases lay in between. The CDR3 is CASSPRRNTEAFF. CDR3 DNA sequence: TGTGCCAGCAGCCCGAGAAGGAACACTGAAGCTTTCTTT.

The J gene is TRBJ2-3, the V gene TRBV6-1, with 10 bases lining up with TRBD1. Germline CDR1 reads MNHNS; CDR2 reads SASEGT. The CDR3 sequence is 15 residues long. V gave up 2 bases and J gave up 3 bases; unmatched junction bases: 2. The CDR3 sequence is CASSEWGQGTDTQYF. CDR3 sequence (DNA): TGTGCCAGCAGTGAATGGGGACAGGGGACAGATACGCAGTATTTT.

The chain's CDR3 is CASSPGGNEQFF. The CDR3 coding sequence is TGTGCCAGCTCACCTGGAGGTAATGAGCAGTTCTTC. This chain connects TRBV18 to TRBJ2-1, with a possible D match to TRBD2 (5 bases). This CDR3 contains 12 residues. Germline V CDR1 and CDR2: KGHSH, LQKENI. Trimming took off 3 bases at V and 7 bases at J, with 7 bases between the two ends.

The chain carries TRBV14 and TRBJ2-1; the match to TRBD2 covers 12 bases. This CDR3 comprises 15 residues. V shed 0 bases, J shed 8 bases, and the junction held 2 bases outside the gene matches. The germline gives CDR1 SGHDN, CDR2 FVKESK. The CDR3 region has the DNA TGTGCCAGCAGCCAAGAACTAGCGGGGGGCGATGAGCAGTTCTTC. Protein: CASSQELAGGDEQFF.

The genes are TRBV10-1 and TRBJ2-1; D unclear. Trimming shortened V by 3 bases and J by 5 bases, and 8 bases separated the two germline ends. Germline V gene lookup returns CDR1 WNHNN and CDR2 SYGVQD (reference sequence). This CDR3 contains 13 residues. CDR3 residues: CASSDVRNNEQFF. The CDR3 nucleotides are TGCGCCAGCAGTGATGTCAGGAACAATGAGCAGTTCTTC.

This chain joins TRBV4-1 and TRBJ2-7, with D possibly matching TRBD1 (6 bases). The CDR3 totals 15 residues. V was clipped by 1 base and J by 0 bases, with 10 bases between them. CDR1 MGHRA and CDR2 YSYEKL come from the germline V gene. The CDR3 is CASSQAQGYSYEQYF. CDR3 DNA sequence: TGCGCCAGCAGCCAAGCCCAGGGGTACTCCTACGAGCAGTACTTC.

V is TRBV7-2 and J is TRBJ2-1; 8 bases align to TRBD2. Germline CDR1 SGHTA, CDR2 FQGNSA. The V segment lost 7 bases and the J segment 2 bases; nucleotides outside the gene matches: 4. This CDR3 is built from 14 residues. CDR3 sequence (DNA): TGTGCCAGCAACCGGGGGGGGGCCTACAATGAGCAGTTCTTC. This translates into CASNRGGAYNEQFF.

The chain combines TRBV20-1 with TRBJ1-2; D gene ambiguous. Germline CDR1 and CDR2: DFQATT and SNEGSKA (reference sequence). This CDR3 has 11 residues. V shed 0 bases and J shed 4 bases, with 3 bases lying between them. In DNA form, the CDR3 reads TGCAGTGCTAGAGACTCCTATGGCTACACCTTC. Translating it yields CSARDSYGYTF.

The V and J genes are TRBV27 and TRBJ1-1, with TRBD1 matching over 11 bases. CDR3 length: 12 residues. Germline V gene data show CDR1 as MNHEY and CDR2 as SMNVEV (reference sequence). V lost 8 bases to trimming and J lost 11 bases; unmatched junction nucleotides: 7. CDR3 DNA: TGTGCCAGCGCGGGGACAGGGGGATTGGCTTTCTTT. Protein: CASAGTGGLAFF.

Concerning this clone itself: Other nucleotide sequences from this sample produce the same CDR3. This chain joins TRBV7-2 and TRBJ2-2, with a possible D match to TRBD1 (5 bases). The CDR3 loop spans 14 amino acids. Germline CDR1 is SGHTA and CDR2 is FQGNSA. V was cut by 4 bases and J by 4 bases, with 10 bases left in between. Here the CDR3 DNA reads TGTGCCAGCAGCTCCAGGGTGGTCACCGGGGAGCTGTTTTTT. It yields the protein CASSSRVVTGELFF.

This clone was seen ten or more times. The J gene is TRBJ1-1, the V gene TRBV6-2 or TRBV6-3, with 9 nucleotides matching TRBD1. The J segment lost 5 bases and the V segment lost 6 bases, leaving 10 bases of the junction unmatched. Looked up from germline, CDR1 is MNHEY and CDR2 is SVGEGT. The CDR3 has 15 residues. CDR3 residues: CASSLQTGGYTEAFF. The CDR3 DNA follows: TGTGCCAGCAGCCTACAAACAGGGGGCTATACTGAAGCTTTCTTT.

This chain uses TRBV3-1 (or the pseudogene TRBV3-2) with TRBJ1-4; 7 bases map to TRBD1. The V segment lost 5 bases and the J segment 6 bases; nucleotides outside the gene matches: 3. The CDR3 covers 13 residues. Germline CDR1 is LGHDT and CDR2 is YNNKEL (reference sequence). This CDR3 is CASSSQGDEKLFF. Written as DNA, the CDR3 is TGTGCCAGCAGCAGTCAGGGGGATGAAAAACTGTTTTTT.

The V call is TRBV6-4, the J call TRBJ2-2; D is possibly TRBD1 (5 bases). Germline values: CDR1 MRHNA, CDR2 SNTAGT. The CDR3 loop spans 14 amino acids. With 5 bases removed from V and 2 bases from J, the gap between germline ends came to 9 bases. The CDR3 sequence: CASSWTRNTGELFF. The CDR3 DNA sequence: TGTGCCAGCAGTTGGACACGAAACACCGGGGAGCTGTTTTTT.

The rearrangement joins TRBV6-5 to TRBJ1-2, with 7 bases fitting TRBD1. V gave up 2 bases and J gave up 6 bases; unmatched junction bases: 6. This CDR3 has 14 residues. The germline V gene has CDR1 MNHEY and CDR2 SVGAGI. The CDR3 nucleotides are TGTGCCAGCAGTTACAACAAGGGGGCCCATGGCTACACCTTC. This encodes CASSYNKGAHGYTF.

This clone was observed a single time. J is TRBJ1-3 and V is TRBV5-1, with 7 bases aligning to TRBD1. Germline V CDR1 and CDR2: SGHRS, YFSETQ. This CDR3 region has 15 residues. V lost 3 bases and J lost 1; bases outside the gene matches: 4. CDR3 sequence (DNA): TGCGCCAGCAGCTCCACAGGGGAATCTGGAAACACCATATATTTT. This encodes CASSSTGESGNTIYF.

The chain couples TRBV10-3 to TRBJ1-1; TRBD1 might be the D (5 bases). Trimming took off 2 bases at V and 3 bases at J, with 7 bases between the two ends. This CDR3 has 13 amino acids. Germline loops: CDR1 ENHRY, CDR2 SYGVKD. CDR3 region: CAISEVGDTEAFF. In DNA, the CDR3 is TGTGCCATCAGTGAGGTAGGGGACACTGAAGCTTTCTTT.

This chain uses TRBV15 with TRBJ1-3; 7 bases align to TRBD1. CDR1 and CDR2 (germline): LNHNV, YYDKDF (reference sequence). The CDR3 consists of 13 residues. V lost 7 bases, J lost 4 bases, and 4 bases stayed unmatched. CDR3 amino acids: CATKTGSGNTIYF. The CDR3 DNA reads as TGTGCCACCAAGACAGGGTCCGGAAACACCATATATTTT.

V usage is TRBV28 and J usage is TRBJ2-3; the match to TRBD1 covers 10 bases. This CDR3 spans 14 amino acids. The germline V gene encodes CDR1 MDHEN and CDR2 SYDVKM. The trim removed 6 bases at V and 1 base at J, leaving 1 base unmatched. The CDR3 region is CASRGTGGTDTQYF. CDR3 nucleotides: TGTGCCAGCAGAGGGACAGGGGGCACAGATACGCAGTATTTT.